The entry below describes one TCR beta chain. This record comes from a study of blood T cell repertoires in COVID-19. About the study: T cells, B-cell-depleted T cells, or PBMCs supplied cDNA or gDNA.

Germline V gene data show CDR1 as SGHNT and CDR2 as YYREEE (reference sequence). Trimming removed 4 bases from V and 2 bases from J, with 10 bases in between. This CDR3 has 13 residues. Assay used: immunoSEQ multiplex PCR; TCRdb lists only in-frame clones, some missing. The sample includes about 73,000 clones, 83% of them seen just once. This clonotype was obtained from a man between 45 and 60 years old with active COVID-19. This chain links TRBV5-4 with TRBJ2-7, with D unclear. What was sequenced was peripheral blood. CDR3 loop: CASSIDTPYEQYF. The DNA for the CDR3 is TGTGCCAGCAGCATAGACACCCCCTACGAGCAGTACTTC.